The source of this TCR beta chain is a study of blood T cells in healthy people across ages. In its sample, this clonotype was seen once. A second PCR, run for roughly 6 to 11 cycles, used a sample-barcoded 5' primer plus a J-beta primer mix. Each TCR beta cDNA got a 12-nucleotide random molecular identifier. TCRdb recomputed calls from the 5' RACE reads with MiXCR, one row per CDR3 protein. The sample holds 1,100,000 or so distinct CDR3 sequences, 35% to 55% seen once. The specimen sequenced was blood. The clonotype originates from a woman in her sixties or seventies in good health.

CDR3 loop: CASSQGQGGHRGYTF. The CDR3 bases are TGTGCCAGCAGCCAAGGGCAGGGAGGGCACCGTGGCTACACCTTC. The chain uses TRBV4-2 and TRBJ1-2; D might be TRBD1 (5 bases). Deletions cut 1 base from V and 7 bases from J, with 16 bases between. This CDR3 comprises 15 residues. CDR1 LGHNA and CDR2 YNFKEQ come from the germline V gene.